This T cell receptor beta chain was obtained from a study of blood T cell repertoires in COVID-19. Background on the study: Sources were T cells, B-cell-depleted T cells, or PBMCs; the material itself was cDNA or gDNA.

Study members were between about 18 and 100 years old and lived in roughly 24 US regions. In the 2 weeks before study entry, exposed participants met a COVID-19 case, which was PCR-confirmed or clinician-diagnosed. This CDR3 contains 17 residues. In the original processing: Amplification of reference gene primers was used by the study to estimate nucleated cell counts. The protocol was immunoSEQ multiplex PCR, while the TCRdb copy is restricted to in-frame clones and leaves out a portion. V and J calls and clone size are as listed in that table; D and trimming were resolved from the DNA. The sample yields fewer than 250,000 clones, 70% to 90% seen once.

Source material: PBMCs or T cells enriched from blood (not recorded which). The rearrangement links TRBV21-1 to TRBJ2-2; no DNA check was done on the table's D call, TRBD2. TRBV21-1 is annotated as a pseudogene. This clonotype was sampled from a man over 45 who had been exposed to COVID-19. The chain's CDR3 is CASSKLLAPGGTGELFF. CDR3 nucleotide sequence: TGTGCCAGCAGCAAACTCTTGGCCCCGGGGGGGACCGGGGAGCTGTTTTTT.